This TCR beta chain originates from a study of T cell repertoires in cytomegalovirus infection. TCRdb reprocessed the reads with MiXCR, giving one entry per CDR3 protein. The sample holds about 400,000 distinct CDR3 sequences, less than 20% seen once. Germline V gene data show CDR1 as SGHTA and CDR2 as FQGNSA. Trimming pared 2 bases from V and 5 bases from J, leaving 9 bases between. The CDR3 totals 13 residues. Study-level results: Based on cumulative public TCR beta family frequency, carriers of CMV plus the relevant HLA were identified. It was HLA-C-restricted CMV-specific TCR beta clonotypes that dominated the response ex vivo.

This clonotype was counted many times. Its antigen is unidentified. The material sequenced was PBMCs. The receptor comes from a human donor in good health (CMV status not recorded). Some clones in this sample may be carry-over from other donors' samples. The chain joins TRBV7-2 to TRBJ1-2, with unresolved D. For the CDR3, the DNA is TGTGCCAGCAGCTTAAGCCCCTTATATGGCTACACCTTC. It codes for CASSLSPLYGYTF.